These 27 T cell receptor beta chains were sequenced from one sample in a study of T cells in Graves' hyperthyroidism and ophthalmopathy. TCR beta CDR3 regions were amplified from RNA transcripts. A set of HTBI primers served as the primers for a first-round RT-PCR of the TCR CDR3. TCRdb reprocessed the multiplex PCR reads with MiXCR, giving one entry per CDR3 protein. The sample has some 270,000 distinct CDR3 sequences; 10% to 15% are singletons. Input material: blood. The receptors shown here come from a woman aged 25 to 39 with Graves' hyperthyroidism that later progressed to Graves' ophthalmopathy.

This clonotype came up a few times. The rearrangement joins TRBV6-1 to TRBJ1-1; perhaps TRBD1 as D (5 bases). CDR1 and CDR2 (germline): MNHNS, SASEGT. The CDR3 runs 15 residues. The V end lost 0 bases, the J end lost 6 bases, and 14 bases lay between the germline ends. CDR3 DNA: TGTGCCAGCAGTGAAGCGTGGGGCGGCGGGGCTGAAGCTTTCTTT. This translates into CASSEAWGGGAEAFF.

The V call is TRBV27, the J call TRBJ1-1; D might be TRBD1 (6 bases). Trimming cost V 6 bases and J 2 bases, with 13 bases left between them. The germline gives CDR1 MNHEY, CDR2 SMNVEV (reference sequence). This CDR3 spans 14 amino acids. The CDR3 bases are TGTGCCAGCAGCTCCGAGGGGGAAAACACTGAAGCTTTCTTT. Translated, it gives CASSSEGENTEAFF.

This clonotype was counted many times. V gene TRBV6-2 or TRBV6-3 combines with J gene TRBJ1-1; weak D call: TRBD1 (6 bases). This CDR3 is built from 16 residues. Germline V CDR1 and CDR2: MNHEY, SVGEGT. V was clipped by 3 bases and J by 0 bases, with 14 bases between them. This CDR3 is CASSYPQTGLNTEAFF. The CDR3 DNA sequence: TGTGCCAGCAGTTATCCCCAGACAGGCCTGAACACTGAAGCTTTCTTT.

This chain connects TRBV6-2 or TRBV6-3 to TRBJ1-3; D unclear. The V gene lost 8 bases and the J gene lost 3 bases, with 17 bases spanning the gap. Germline V lookup: CDR1 MNHEY, CDR2 SVGEGT. CDR3 length: 15 amino acids. The CDR3 DNA is TGTGCCAGCCTCCAGCGCGGCGGGTTTGGAAACACCATATATTTT. Protein product: CASLQRGGFGNTIYF.

This clonotype has ten or more counts. The V call is TRBV3-1, the J call TRBJ1-5; possibly TRBD1 for D (5 bases). Per the germline V gene, CDR1 is LGHDT and CDR2 is YNNKEL (reference sequence). The V and J ends lost 0 bases and 4 bases respectively, with 7 bases between them. CDR3 length equals 14 residues. The CDR3 bases are TGTGCCAGCAGCCAAGACAGGGTGAATCAGCCCCAGCATTTT. Protein sequence: CASSQDRVNQPQHF.

This clonotype was picked up many times. The gene calls are TRBV20-1 and TRBJ2-7; no clear D. The CDR3 is 14 residues long. The V end was cut by 0 bases, the J end by 2 bases, with 11 bases between. Germline-derived CDR1 and CDR2 are DFQATT and SNEGSKA (reference sequence). The CDR3 DNA sequence: TGCAGTGCTAGAGATATGAAGGGAACCTACGAGCAGTACTTC. Translation gives CSARDMKGTYEQYF.

This clonotype was seen repeatedly, ten times or more. The chain employs TRBV18 and TRBJ2-1; 11 bases agree with TRBD2. Germline-derived CDR1 and CDR2 are KGHSH and LQKENI. V lost 10 bases to trimming and J lost 7 bases; unmatched junction nucleotides: 6. The length of the CDR3 is 13 residues. Here the CDR3 reads CANRASGRNEQFF. The DNA of the CDR3 is TGTGCCAACCGGGCTAGCGGGAGGAATGAGCAGTTCTTC.

This clonotype has ten or more counts. This chain connects TRBV27 to TRBJ2-7, with D perhaps matching TRBD2 (5 bases). Trimming pared 4 bases from V and 1 base from J, leaving 8 bases between. This CDR3 contains 13 residues. Per the germline V gene, CDR1 is MNHEY and CDR2 is SMNVEV (reference sequence). The CDR3 DNA sequence: TGTGCCAGCAGTTGGCGGGTGTCCTACGAGCAGTACTTC. This sequence encodes CASSWRVSYEQYF.

This clonotype was detected many times. J is TRBJ2-7 and V is TRBV6-2 or TRBV6-3; TRBD2 matches at 12 bases. J lost 6 bases, V lost 4 bases, and 10 bases had no gene match. The CDR3 spans 16 residues. Germline V gives CDR1 MNHEY, CDR2 SVGEGT. The CDR3 region is CASSSSLLAGGREQYF. The CDR3 region has the DNA TGTGCCAGCAGTTCCTCACTACTAGCGGGAGGACGCGAGCAGTACTTC.

The chain carries TRBV19 and TRBJ2-7; D is possibly TRBD1 (6 bases). The V end was cut by 6 bases, the J end by 0 bases, with 9 bases between. The germline V gene has CDR1 LNHDA and CDR2 SQIVND (reference sequence). CDR3 length: 13 residues. The DNA of the CDR3 is TGTGCCAGTAGCGCCAGGGGCTCCTACGAGCAGTACTTC. Translated, it gives CASSARGSYEQYF.

This clonotype was observed many times. The chain uses TRBV5-1 and TRBJ1-1; the D gene is possibly TRBD1 (5 bases). Trimming left V 0 bases short and J 1 base short, with 10 bases between. The CDR3 has 15 residues. Germline-derived CDR1 and CDR2 are SGHRS and YFSETQ. This CDR3 is CASSLEPGRNTEAFF. CDR3 nucleotide sequence: TGCGCCAGCAGCTTGGAACCGGGACGGAACACTGAAGCTTTCTTT.

This clonotype was seen many times. The gene calls are TRBV24-1 and TRBJ1-2; D gene ambiguous. CDR1 is KGHDR, CDR2 SFDVKD, per germline. Trimming took off 4 bases at V and 8 bases at J, with 19 bases between the two ends. This CDR3 is built from 15 residues. The CDR3 reads CATSDARAGMRGYTF. The CDR3 region has the DNA TGTGCCACCAGTGACGCACGAGCGGGGATGAGAGGCTACACCTTC.

This clonotype has just a few counts. The gene calls are TRBV9 and TRBJ1-5; D is possibly TRBD1 (5 bases). V gave up 1 base and J gave up 4 bases, with 21 bases separating them. Per the germline V gene, CDR1 is SGDLS and CDR2 is YYNGEE. This CDR3 is 18 amino acids long. CDR3 protein: CASSVFPPGRGGNQPQHF. The CDR3, as DNA: TGTGCCAGCAGCGTATTTCCCCCCGGTAGGGGTGGTAATCAGCCCCAGCATTTT.

V and J are TRBV18 and TRBJ2-7; 7 bases match TRBD1. Germline CDR1 is KGHSH and CDR2 is LQKENI. V was clipped by 8 bases and J by 1 base; unmatched bases: 5. The CDR3 loop spans 13 amino acids. The CDR3 region has the DNA TGTGCCAGCACCACGGGACAGTCCTACGAGCAGTACTTC. The encoded protein is CASTTGQSYEQYF. The variable domain in full, with the rest retrieved from reference TRBV18 and TRBJ2-7, is NAGVMQNPRHLVRRRGQEARLRCSPMKGHSHVYWYRQLPEEGLKFMVYLQKENIIDESGMPKERFSAEFPKEGPSILRIQQVVRGDSAAYFCASTTGQSYEQYFGPGTRLTVT.

The V call is TRBV7-9, the J call TRBJ1-3; D ambiguous. In germline, CDR1 is SEHNR, CDR2 FQNEAQ (reference sequence). CDR3 length equals 15 residues. The V end lost 5 bases, the J end lost 0 bases, and 11 bases lay between the germline ends. The chain's CDR3 is CASSREGGSGNTIYF. The CDR3 bases are TGTGCCAGCAGCCGTGAGGGAGGCTCTGGAAACACCATATATTTT. Full variable domain (remainder filled in from reference TRBV7-9 and TRBJ1-3): DTGVSQNPRHKITKRGQNVTFRCDPISEHNRLYWYRQTLGQGPEFLTYFQNEAQLEKSRLLSDRFSAERPKGSFSTLEIQRTEQGDSAMYLCASSREGGSGNTIYFGEGSWLTVV.

This chain uses TRBV6-1 with TRBJ1-5; 8 positions match TRBD1. Germline CDR1 is MNHNS and CDR2 is SASEGT. The CDR3 runs 16 residues. Trimming at V came to 7 bases and at J to 5 bases, leaving 13 bases not matched to a gene. CDR3 region: CASTQTGGKWDQPQHF. In DNA form, the CDR3 reads TGTGCCAGCACCCAAACAGGGGGTAAATGGGATCAGCCCCAGCATTTT.

Remarks on this clonotype: This could be a read error, since a much larger clone is one nucleotide away. The V and J genes are TRBV7-3 and TRBJ1-3; 7 bases match TRBD1. The J segment lost 0 bases and the V segment lost 5 bases, leaving 4 bases of the junction unmatched. The CDR3 covers 15 residues. From germline, CDR1 is SGHTA and CDR2 FQGTGA. Here the CDR3 DNA reads TGTGCCAGCAGCACCGGGACAGCCTCTGGAAACACCATATATTTT. It yields the protein CASSTGTASGNTIYF.

This clonotype has at least ten counts. V gene TRBV27 combines with J gene TRBJ1-1; TRBD1 matches 11 bases. Germline V gives CDR1 MNHEY, CDR2 SMNVEV (reference sequence). The CDR3 runs 17 residues. J lost 0 bases, V lost 4 bases, and 7 bases had no gene match. The CDR3 protein is CASSSGQGAWVNTEAFF. CDR3 sequence (DNA): TGTGCCAGCAGTTCCGGACAGGGGGCTTGGGTGAACACTGAAGCTTTCTTT.

This clonotype came up many times. The gene calls are TRBV7-9 and TRBJ2-5, with 11 positions matching TRBD2. V was clipped by 5 bases and J by 3 bases; unmatched bases: 11. CDR3 length: 17 residues. Germline CDR1 SEHNR, CDR2 FQNEAQ (reference sequence). The CDR3 loop reads CASSPFRLAGGKETQYF. The CDR3, as DNA: TGTGCCAGCAGCCCGTTCCGGCTAGCGGGGGGAAAAGAGACCCAGTACTTC.

The CDR3 bases are TGCGCCAGCAGCCTCCCCGGCCACCTAGGCTCCTACGAGCAGTACTTC. Protein sequence: CASSLPGHLGSYEQYF. This sequence joins TRBV4-3 and TRBJ2-7, with D unresolved. Per the germline V gene, CDR1 is LGHNA and CDR2 is YSLEER. The CDR3 extends over 16 amino acids. The V end was cut by 4 bases, the J end by 0 bases, with 16 bases between.

V and J are TRBV28 and TRBJ1-6, with TRBD1 identical over 7 bases. The germline gives CDR1 MDHEN, CDR2 SYDVKM. V was clipped by 7 bases and J by 5 bases; unmatched bases: 11. The CDR3 covers 16 residues. The DNA for the CDR3 is TGTGCCAGCAAACCCGGAGGGGGCTTCGATAATTCACCCCTCCACTTT. Translated: CASKPGGGFDNSPLHF.

This clonotype came up many times. CDR3 in DNA: TGTGCCAGCAGTGAAGAGTTCCCCTACGAGCAGTACTTC. This encodes CASSEEFPYEQYF. The chain uses TRBV2 and TRBJ2-7; D is unresolved. Trimming took 1 base from V and 2 from J, leaving 6 bases between them. Germline CDR1 SNHLY, CDR2 FYNNEI. The CDR3 is 13 amino acids.

A few counts support this clonotype. The chain recombines TRBV20-1 with TRBJ2-2, with a weak D call TRBD2 (5 bases). The CDR3 consists of 14 residues. Germline V CDR1 and CDR2: DFQATT, SNEGSKA (reference sequence). Trimming shortened V by 0 bases and J by 6 bases, and 11 bases separated the two germline ends. The CDR3 nucleotides read TGCAGTGCTAGAGATCGGGGTTTATCCGGGGAGCTGTTTTTT. Translating it yields CSARDRGLSGELFF.

The chain joins TRBV28 to TRBJ2-5; 10 positions match TRBD2. Looked up from germline, CDR1 is MDHEN and CDR2 is SYDVKM. After removal of 5 bases from V and 0 bases from J, the junction contained 12 bases not matched to a gene. This CDR3 is 18 amino acids long. DNA of the CDR3: TGTGCCAGCAGTCAGGGGTCTGGGACTAGCGCCGACCAAGAGACCCAGTACTTC. It specifies CASSQGSGTSADQETQYF.

This clonotype was detected ten times or more. The rearrangement links TRBV27 to TRBJ1-5; D unresolved. CDR3 length equals 14 residues. V was pared by 0 bases and J by 1 base, with 4 bases between. CDR1 is MNHEY and CDR2 is SMNVEV in the germline V gene (reference sequence). For the CDR3, the DNA is TGTGCCAGCAGTTTATCGCGGAGCAATCAGCCCCAGCATTTT. Amino acids: CASSLSRSNQPQHF.

This clonotype showed up many times. This chain connects TRBV5-1 to TRBJ1-4; maybe TRBD1 (6 bases). The CDR3 extends over 16 amino acids. Germline V gene data show CDR1 as SGHRS and CDR2 as YFSETQ. Trimming left V 0 bases short and J 0 bases short, with 9 bases between. The CDR3 sequence is CASSLEGVATNEKLFF. The CDR3 coding sequence is TGCGCCAGCAGCTTGGAGGGGGTAGCAACTAATGAAAAACTGTTTTTT.

This clonotype was seen at least ten times. The rearrangement uses TRBV6-1 and TRBJ1-2, with 11 bases aligning to TRBD1. The CDR3 has 13 residues. V dropped 11 bases and J dropped 3; count of bases not matched to a gene: 5. Germline V gene data show CDR1 as MNHNS and CDR2 as SASEGT. The CDR3 DNA reads as TGTGCCGGAGGGGGACAGGGGGACTATGGCTACACCTTC. It encodes CAGGGQGDYGYTF.